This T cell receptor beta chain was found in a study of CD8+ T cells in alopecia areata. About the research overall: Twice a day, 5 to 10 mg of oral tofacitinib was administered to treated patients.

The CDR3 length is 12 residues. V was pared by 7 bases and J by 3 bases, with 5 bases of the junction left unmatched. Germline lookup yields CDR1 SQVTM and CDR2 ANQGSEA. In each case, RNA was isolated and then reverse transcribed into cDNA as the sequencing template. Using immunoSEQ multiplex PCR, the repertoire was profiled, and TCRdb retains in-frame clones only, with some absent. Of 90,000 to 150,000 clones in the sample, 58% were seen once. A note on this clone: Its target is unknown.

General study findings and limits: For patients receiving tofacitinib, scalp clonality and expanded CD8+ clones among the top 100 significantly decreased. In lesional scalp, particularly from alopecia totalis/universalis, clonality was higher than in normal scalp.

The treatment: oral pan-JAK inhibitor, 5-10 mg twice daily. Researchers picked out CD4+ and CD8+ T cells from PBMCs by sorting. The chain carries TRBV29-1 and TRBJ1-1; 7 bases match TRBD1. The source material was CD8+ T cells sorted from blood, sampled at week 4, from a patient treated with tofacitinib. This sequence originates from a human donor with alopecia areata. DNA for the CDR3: TGCAGCGGCTTTACAGGGGACACTGAAGCTTTCTTT. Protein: CSGFTGDTEAFF.